The next 5 T cell receptor beta chains were all read from a single sample in a study of technical replicates of blood from several donors. Sequenced by immunoSEQ multiplex PCR; TCRdb stores in-frame clones only, minus some. The sample holds about 100,000 clones; about 95% are singletons and the top ten take 0.2% to 0.25%. The sequencing sample was made of T cells isolated from PBMCs. Receptors originate from a human donor in good health.

The V gene is TRBV12-2, the J gene TRBJ2-1; TRBD2 was called by the table and not checked on the DNA. TRBV12-2 is deemed a pseudogene. The CDR3 covers 16 residues. CDR3 region: CASRLAGGASYNEQFF. The CDR3 region has the DNA TGTGCAAGTCGCTTAGCTGGCGGGGCTTCCTACAATGAGCAGTTCTTC.

For this clone: Other DNA sequences from this sample encode an identical CDR3 as well. The gene calls are TRBV29-1 and TRBJ1-1; 11 bases are a match to TRBD1. The V segment lost 7 bases and the J segment 5 bases; nucleotides outside the gene matches: 3. The V gene's germline CDR1 is SQVTM and CDR2 ANQGSEA. The CDR3 totals 12 residues. CDR3 in DNA: TGCAGCGGTGGGACAGGGGGAACTGAAGCTTTCTTT. Its translation is CSGGTGGTEAFF.

This clone showed up just once. The chain links TRBV10-1 to TRBJ1-1, with D unresolved. V lost 4 bases to trimming and J lost 1 base, with 7 bases between them. The length of the CDR3 is 13 residues. Germline-derived CDR1 and CDR2 are WNHNN and SYGVQD (reference sequence). The CDR3, as DNA: TGCGCCAGCAGTGCGAGAGGGAACACTGAAGCTTTCTTT. Amino acids: CASSARGNTEAFF.

The V and J genes are TRBV7-2 and TRBJ2-1; 7 bases match TRBD1. J lost 14 bases, V lost 2 bases, and 6 bases had no gene match. CDR1 is SGHTA and CDR2 is FQGNSA in the germline V gene. This CDR3 is 12 amino acids long. The CDR3 loop is CASSLIDREKFF. CDR3 bases: TGTGCCAGCAGCTTAATAGACAGGGAAAAGTTCTTC.

The V gene is TRBV7-9, the J gene TRBJ2-7; 9 positions agree with TRBD1. V lost 5 bases, J lost 3 bases, and 14 bases stayed unmatched. The CDR3 spans 17 residues. The germline gives CDR1 SEHNR, CDR2 FQNEAQ (reference sequence). Here the CDR3 DNA reads TGTGCCAGCAGCCCACTCGGAGCCGGGACAGGGATCTACGAGCAGTACTTC. It yields the protein CASSPLGAGTGIYEQYF.